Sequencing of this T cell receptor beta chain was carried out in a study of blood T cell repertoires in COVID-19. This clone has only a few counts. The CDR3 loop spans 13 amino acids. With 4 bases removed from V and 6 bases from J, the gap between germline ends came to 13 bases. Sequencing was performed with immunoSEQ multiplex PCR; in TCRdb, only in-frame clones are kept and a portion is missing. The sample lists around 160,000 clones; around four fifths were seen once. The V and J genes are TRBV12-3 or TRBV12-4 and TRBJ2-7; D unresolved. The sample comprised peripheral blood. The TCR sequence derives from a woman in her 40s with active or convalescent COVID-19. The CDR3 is CASSSRVPGEQYF. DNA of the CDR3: TGTGCCAGCAGTTCCCGGGTTCCGGGCGAGCAGTACTTC.